The 21 T cell receptor beta chains in this list originate from one sample, sequenced in a study of blood T cell repertoires in COVID-19. The repertoire was sequenced with immunoSEQ multiplex PCR; TCRdb's copy has only in-frame clones and lacks some. Of some 300,000 clones in the sample, 85% to 90% were seen once. The sample was PBMCs or T cells enriched from blood (not recorded which). The receptors originated from a woman aged 45 to 65 who had been exposed to COVID-19.

The J gene is TRBJ2-7, the V gene TRBV9; D is undetermined. The V end lost 1 base, the J end lost 0 bases, and 11 bases lay between the germline ends. Germline CDR1 SGDLS, CDR2 YYNGEE. The CDR3 covers 15 residues. CDR3 DNA sequence: TGTGCCAGCAGCGTATTCCTAAAGAGCTCCTACGAGCAGTACTTC. This gives the protein CASSVFLKSSYEQYF.

This rearrangement joins TRBV14 to TRBJ1-1; 7 bases map to TRBD1. The CDR3 has 14 amino acids. Germline V CDR1 and CDR2: SGHDN, FVKESK. Trimming at V came to 4 bases and at J to 13 bases, leaving 15 bases not matched to a gene. The CDR3 reads CASSPYMTGSLDFF. CDR3 bases: TGTGCCAGCAGCCCGTACATGACAGGGTCGCTGGATTTCTTT.

The V gene is TRBV5-4, the J gene TRBJ2-7; D possibly corresponds to TRBD2 (6 bases). The V end was cut by 0 bases, the J end by 2 bases, with 9 bases between. The CDR3 has 14 residues. The V gene's germline CDR1 is SGHNT and CDR2 YYREEE (reference sequence). The DNA for the CDR3 is TGTGCCAGCAGCTTGGTCCCGGGGGCCTACGAGCAGTACTTC. Amino acids: CASSLVPGAYEQYF.

This clone was observed a single time. The chain is built from TRBV4-1 and TRBJ2-7; TRBD2 matches 8 bases. V dropped 4 bases and J dropped 3; count of bases not matched to a gene: 8. Germline V gene sequence: CDR1 MGHRA, CDR2 YSYEKL. The CDR3 length is 15 residues. The CDR3 nucleotides read TGCGCCAGCAGCCCAAACCCGGGACTAGACTACGAGCAGTACTTC. Translation: CASSPNPGLDYEQYF.

J is TRBJ2-2 and V is TRBV9; unclear D gene. The CDR3 runs to 13 residues. Germline lookup yields CDR1 SGDLS and CDR2 YYNGEE. Trimming left V 0 bases short and J 7 bases short, with 7 bases between. The CDR3 loop is CASSVGEVGELFF. DNA of the CDR3: TGTGCCAGCAGCGTAGGAGAGGTCGGGGAGCTGTTTTTT.

CDR3 amino acids: CSVVAGEPDGGDTQYF. DNA of the CDR3: TGCAGCGTCGTAGCGGGGGAGCCCGATGGTGGAGATACGCAGTATTTT. This chain links TRBV29-1 with TRBJ2-3; TRBD2 matches 9 bases. The CDR3 is made up of 16 amino acids. With V trimmed by 6 bases and J by 5 bases, 15 bases remained unmatched. Per germline, CDR1 SQVTM and CDR2 ANQGSEA.

CDR3 in DNA: TGTGCCAGCTTGGGAGACGGGAGACCGAACACCGGGGAGCTGTTTTTT. Its translation is CASLGDGRPNTGELFF. The chain is built from TRBV18 and TRBJ2-2, with D possibly TRBD2 on 6 matching bases. The CDR3 runs 16 residues. Germline-derived CDR1 and CDR2 are KGHSH and LQKENI. The V end lost 7 bases, the J end lost 0 bases, and 15 bases lay between the germline ends.

Notes on this clone: Distinct nucleotide sequences in the sample also encode this CDR3. The chain has TRBV5-1 and TRBJ2-5; 13 positions match TRBD2. Losses at the gene ends were 6 bases for V and 8 bases for J; bases not matched to a gene: 10. CDR1 is SGHRS, CDR2 YFSETQ, per germline. The CDR3 has 15 amino acids. The CDR3 spells CASNPTSGGWETQYF. Here the CDR3 DNA reads TGCGCCAGCAACCCGACTAGCGGGGGGTGGGAAACCCAGTACTTC.

A single count supports this clone. This specimen includes other DNA sequences encoding the same CDR3. J is TRBJ1-2 and V is TRBV7-2, with 10 bases fitting TRBD1. Germline assignment: CDR1 SGHTA and CDR2 FQGNSA. The CDR3 is made up of 14 amino acids. V was clipped by 5 bases and J by 2 bases; unmatched bases: 2. The CDR3 DNA follows: TGTGCCAGCAGCCCGGGACAGGGGAACTATGGCTACACCTTC. Amino acid sequence: CASSPGQGNYGYTF.

This chain connects TRBV5-4 to TRBJ1-2; D call uncertain. Germline V gives CDR1 SGHNT, CDR2 YYREEE (reference sequence). Trimming pared 0 bases from V and 2 bases from J, leaving 11 bases between. This CDR3 has 15 amino acids. In DNA form, the CDR3 reads TGTGCCAGCAGCTTGGAAGCGGGCAGAAACTATGGCTACACCTTC. This sequence encodes CASSLEAGRNYGYTF. The entire variable domain, with the rest obtained from reference TRBV5-4 and TRBJ1-2, is as follows: ETGVTQSPTHLIKTRGQQVTLRCSSQSGHNTVSWYQQALGQGPQFIFQYYREEENGRGNFPPRFSGLQFPNYSSELNVNALELDDSALYLCASSLEAGRNYGYTFGSGTRLTVV.

The J gene is TRBJ1-1, the V gene TRBV14; D gene uncertain. Germline V gene data show CDR1 as SGHDN and CDR2 as FVKESK. Trimming pared 4 bases from V and 4 bases from J, leaving 13 bases between. CDR3 length equals 14 residues. DNA of the CDR3: TGTGCCAGCAGCCCCCGTTTCGCCGGCACTGAAGCTTTCTTT. The encoded protein is CASSPRFAGTEAFF.

The CDR3 DNA reads TGTGCCAGCAGCTTGTTCGCAGGGACTAGAAACACCGGGGAGCTGTTTTTT. It encodes CASSLFAGTRNTGELFF. The chain joins TRBV5-8 to TRBJ2-2; the match to TRBD2 covers 8 bases. The V segment lost 1 base and the J segment 2 bases; nucleotides outside the gene matches: 7. Germline-derived CDR1 and CDR2 are SGHTS and YDEGEE. The CDR3 totals 17 residues.

The chain combines TRBV9 with TRBJ1-1; 11 nucleotides agree with TRBD1. The CDR3 sequence is 16 residues long. With 0 bases clipped from V and 4 bases from J, the junction kept 5 bases outside the gene matches. The germline CDR1 and CDR2 sequences are SGDLS and YYNGEE. CDR3: CASSVGTGGGSTEAFF. Written as DNA, the CDR3 is TGTGCCAGCAGCGTAGGGACAGGGGGCGGGAGCACTGAAGCTTTCTTT.

The chain combines TRBV28 with TRBJ2-3, with a tentative D call TRBD1 (6 bases). The V gene's germline CDR1 is MDHEN and CDR2 SYDVKM. Trimming removed 3 bases from V and 1 base from J, with 17 bases in between. The CDR3 totals 17 residues. CDR3 loop: CASSFGTGFPGTDTQYF. The CDR3 DNA follows: TGTGCCAGCAGTTTTGGTACAGGGTTCCCAGGCACAGATACGCAGTATTTT. Full variable domain (remainder filled in from reference TRBV28 and TRBJ2-3): DVKVTQSSRYLVKRTGEKVFLECVQDMDHENMFWYRQDPGLGLRLIYFSYDVKMKEKGDIPEGYSVSREKKERFSLILESASTNQTSMYLCASSFGTGFPGTDTQYFGPGTRLTVL.

The chain recombines TRBV30 with TRBJ1-6, with 8 nucleotides matching TRBD1. J lost 0 bases, V lost 5 bases, and 6 bases had no gene match. Germline V gives CDR1 GTSNPN, CDR2 SVGIG (reference sequence). The CDR3 consists of 16 residues. The CDR3 region has the DNA TGTGCCTGGCTCGACAGGGGCGGCTCCTATAATTCACCCCTCCACTTT. Translation: CAWLDRGGSYNSPLHF.

This rearrangement joins TRBV19 to TRBJ1-3; 7 bases are shared with TRBD1. The germline CDR1 and CDR2 sequences are LNHDA and SQIVND (reference sequence). This CDR3 region has 18 residues. V shed 0 bases, J shed 0 bases, and the junction held 8 bases outside the gene matches. CDR3 region: CASSIDPPTGNSGNTIYF. CDR3 in DNA: TGTGCCAGTAGTATAGATCCGCCGACAGGGAACTCTGGAAACACCATATATTTT.

This rearrangement joins TRBV19 to TRBJ1-2, with D unresolved. V shed 9 bases and J shed 0 bases, with 14 bases lying between them. This CDR3 is 14 amino acids long. The V gene's germline CDR1 is LNHDA and CDR2 SQIVND (reference sequence). The CDR3 nucleotides are TGTGCCAGCCGGGAGGCGGGCACTAACTATGGCTACACCTTC. The encoded protein is CASREAGTNYGYTF.

The chain couples TRBV10-3 to TRBJ1-1; 7 bases agree with TRBD1. V trimming: 3 bases; J trimming: 4 bases; junction bases outside the gene matches: 5. CDR3 size: 14 residues. From germline, CDR1 is ENHRY and CDR2 SYGVKD. CDR3 region: CAISDRGLITEAFF. The CDR3 DNA sequence: TGTGCCATCAGTGACAGGGGGTTGATCACTGAAGCTTTCTTT.

V is TRBV6-5 and J is TRBJ2-1; 10 nucleotides align to TRBD1. With V trimmed by 5 bases and J by 3 bases, 4 bases remained unmatched. From germline, CDR1 is MNHEY and CDR2 SVGAGI. CDR3 length: 15 residues. This CDR3 reads CASSIGQGVYNEQFF. The CDR3 DNA follows: TGTGCCAGCAGTATCGGACAGGGGGTCTACAATGAGCAGTTCTTC.

J is TRBJ1-1 and V is TRBV7-8; tentatively, D is TRBD1 (5 bases). This CDR3 has 15 residues. The ends were cut back, 0 bases at V and 5 bases at J, with 13 bases in the middle. Germline V gives CDR1 SGHVS, CDR2 FQNEAQ. CDR3 residues: CASSLALGGRTEAFF. The CDR3 DNA is TGTGCCAGCAGCTTAGCGTTGGGGGGACGGACTGAAGCTTTCTTT.

This chain links TRBV5-1 with TRBJ2-5; no clear D. The CDR3 covers 14 residues. Germline V gives CDR1 SGHRS, CDR2 YFSETQ. V was clipped by 0 bases and J by 2 bases, with 8 bases between them. CDR3 nucleotide sequence: TGCGCCAGCAGCTTGGGGCCAGGACAAGAGACCCAGTACTTC. Its translation: CASSLGPGQETQYF.